The rows below give T cell receptor beta chains drawn from one sample of a study of glioma-infiltrating T cells. TCRdb independently ran MiXCR on the multiplex PCR reads; one entry per CDR3 protein. In the table there are a few hundred thousand distinct CDR3 sequences, 41% of which are singletons. Sequences were obtained from glioma tissue, nonneoplastic brain tissue, or PBMCs (not recorded which). These receptors originate from a human donor with low-grade glioma or glioblastoma, undergoing nonglioma brain surgery, or in good health (not recorded which). The CDR3 runs from the conserved cysteine through the conserved F or W. The order of the fields is CDR3 length, clone size, V gene, J gene, D gene, CDR3 protein, CDR3 DNA. A D gene is named only where the DNA matches it firmly. Where a row states a size, it is once, few, many or the class of an expanded clone; other rows omit it.

15	once	TRBV20-1	TRBJ2-5	.	CSARTPGLGKESQYF	TGCAGTGCTAGAACCCCGGGACTCGGTAAGGAGAGCCAGTACTTC
15	.	TRBV6-1	TRBJ1-5	.	CASSSGLQSNQPQHF	TGTGCCAGCAGTTCGGGCCTCCAGAGCAACCAGCCCCAGCATTTT
14	.	TRBV10-3	TRBJ1-6	.	CAISMGKVESPLHF	TGTGCCATCTCAATGGGGAAGGTTGAGTCACCCCTCCACTTT
15	.	TRBV6-6	TRBJ2-3	TRBD1	CASSYFRDRSYEQYF	TGTGCCAGCAGTTACTTTCGGGACAGATCCTACGAGCAGTATTTT
13	.	TRBV24-1	TRBJ1-2	.	CATSDSGIYGYTF	TGTGCCACCAGTGATTCAGGAATCTATGGCTACACCTTC
15	.	TRBV4-2	TRBJ2-7	TRBD2	CASSPPPGGPDEQYF	TGTGCCAGCAGCCCCCCCCCGGGAGGGCCCGACGAGCAGTACTTC
16	few	TRBV4-3	TRBJ1-2	TRBD1	CASSQDLQGGEYGYTF	TGCGCCAGCAGCCAAGATCTCCAGGGGGGGGAATATGGCTACACCTTC
14	.	TRBV12-5	TRBJ1-2	.	CASGTQGTNYGYTF	TGTGCTAGTGGGACACAGGGAACGAACTATGGCTACACCTTC
13	.	TRBV11-2	TRBJ2-5	.	CASSLGLGETQYF	TGTGCCAGCAGCTTAGGACTAGGGGAGACCCAGTACTTC
13	.	TRBV25-1	TRBJ1-1	.	CASRQMVNTEAFF	TGTGCCAGCAGACAGATGGTGAACACTGAAGCTTTCTTT
15	.	TRBV5-1	TRBJ1-2	.	CASSPFAAVDYGYTF	TGCGCCAGCAGCCCGTTCGCGGCTGTGGACTATGGCTACACCTTC
14	many	TRBV27	TRBJ2-7	.	CASSPNSFAYEQYF	TGTGCCAGCAGTCCGAATAGCTTCGCCTACGAGCAGTACTTC
15	few	TRBV4-3	TRBJ1-6	.	CASSLSRDTYSPLHF	TGCGCCAGCAGCCTAAGCCGGGACACCTATTCACCCCTCCACTTT
14	many	TRBV4-2	TRBJ1-2	TRBD1	CASSQDRGQAGTAF	TGTGCCAGCAGCCAAGATCGCGGACAGGCAGGGACTGCCTTC
15	.	TRBV28	TRBJ2-7	.	CASSLSQMGSYEQYF	TGTGCCAGCAGTTTATCCCAGATGGGTTCCTACGAGCAGTACTTC
15	.	TRBV4-1	TRBJ2-7	TRBD2	CASSQDYGGRDEQYF	TGCGCCAGCAGCCAAGATTATGGCGGGAGGGACGAGCAGTACTTC
17	.	TRBV4-2	TRBJ2-7	TRBD1	CASSRSQGSGGSYEQYF	TGTGCCAGCAGCCGATCACAGGGGTCCGGTGGATCCTACGAGCAGTACTTC
16	few	TRBV4-2	TRBJ2-1	TRBD2	CASSQEPGGAYNEQFF	TGTGCCAGCAGCCAAGAACCGGGAGGGGCCTACAATGAGCAGTTCTTC
13	few	TRBV28	TRBJ1-2	.	CASKRGEDYGYTF	TGTGCCAGCAAACGAGGGGAAGACTATGGCTACACCTTC
13	.	TRBV28	TRBJ2-7	.	CASSLPPSYEQYF	TGTGCCAGCAGTTTGCCGCCTTCCTACGAGCAGTACTTC
14	.	TRBV12-3/TRBV12-4	TRBJ2-5	.	CASSLTRGQETQYF	TGTGCCAGCAGTTTGACGCGGGGTCAAGAGACCCAGTACTTC
14	.	TRBV20-1	TRBJ2-7	TRBD2	CSLGLASVTYEQYF	TGCAGTCTCGGACTAGCAAGTGTTACCTACGAGCAGTACTTC
14	few	TRBV4-2	TRBJ1-5	TRBD1	CASSSRQGNQPQHF	TGTGCCAGCAGTAGTCGACAGGGAAATCAGCCCCAGCATTTT
18	.	TRBV7-9	TRBJ2-6	TRBD1	CASSLVRGLGSGANVLTF	TGTGCCAGCAGCTTGGTAAGGGGGCTTGGCTCTGGGGCCAACGTCCTGACTTTC
15	.	TRBV4-3	TRBJ1-1	.	CASSQEGSPNTEAFF	TGCGCCAGCAGCCAAGAAGGTTCCCCGAACACTGAAGCTTTCTTT
14	.	TRBV7-9	TRBJ2-1	TRBD2	CASSLLAGVSEQFF	TGTGCCAGCAGCTTATTAGCGGGAGTTAGTGAGCAGTTCTTC
14	.	TRBV6-6	TRBJ2-7	.	CASSYSIGLGEHYF	TGTGCCAGCAGTTACTCTATCGGCCTTGGGGAGCATTACTTT
16	.	TRBV5-1	TRBJ2-3	.	CASSLEGDPSTDTQYF	TGCGCCAGCAGCTTGGAAGGGGACCCCTCCACAGATACGCAGTATTTT
14	many	TRBV28	TRBJ1-5	TRBD1	CASHGQGVSQPQHF	TGTGCCAGCCACGGACAGGGCGTAAGTCAGCCCCAGCATTTT
14	.	TRBV2	TRBJ2-7	.	CASSEALRTVEQYF	TGTGCCAGCAGTGAAGCGCTTCGGACCGTTGAGCAGTACTTC
16	few	TRBV28	TRBJ2-5	.	CASSSRDLVWQETQYF	TGTGCCAGCAGTTCCAGGGACCTGGTGTGGCAAGAGACCCAGTACTTC
10	.	TRBV20-1	TRBJ2-1	.	CSASVHEQFF	TGCAGTGCTAGTGTCCATGAGCAGTTCTTC
18	.	TRBV4-1	TRBJ2-4	.	CASSQDRGERLAKNIQYF	TGCGCCAGCAGCCAAGATCGGGGTGAGCGGTTAGCCAAAAACATTCAGTACTTC
17	few	TRBV12-3/TRBV12-4	TRBJ1-2	TRBD1	CASSLGGTGGLLYGYTF	TGTGCCAGCAGTTTGGGCGGGACAGGTGGCCTCCTCTATGGCTACACCTTC
15	.	TRBV4-1	TRBJ2-2	.	CASSRGTLNTGELFF	TGCGCCAGCAGCCGGGGGACACTGAACACCGGGGAGCTGTTTTTT
15	.	TRBV7-2	TRBJ1-1	.	CASSFWGGVGTEAFF	TGTGCCAGCAGCTTTTGGGGGGGTGTAGGCACTGAAGCTTTCTTT
12	.	TRBV2	TRBJ1-1	.	CASSDRGVSAFF	TGTGCCAGCAGTGACAGGGGTGTCTCGGCTTTCTTT
20	.	TRBV6-2/TRBV6-3	TRBJ2-4	TRBD2	CASSHSSLAGGPSAKNIQYF	TGTGCCAGCAGTCACTCGAGTTTGGCGGGAGGGCCCTCCGCCAAAAACATTCAGTACTTC
15	.	TRBV7-9	TRBJ2-2	TRBD1	CASSLDRVNTGELFF	TGTGCCAGCAGCTTGGACAGGGTAAACACCGGGGAGCTGTTTTTT
14	many	TRBV15	TRBJ2-7	.	CATSRGGAAYEQYF	TGTGCCACCAGCAGAGGAGGGGCCGCCTACGAGCAGTACTTC
13	few	TRBV27	TRBJ2-7	.	CASSLIQGWEQYF	TGTGCCAGCAGTTTAATCCAGGGATGGGAGCAGTACTTC
15	once	TRBV6-1	TRBJ2-2	.	CASRRWGADTGELSF	TGTGCCAGCCGCAGATGGGGGGCGGACACCGGGGAGCTGTCTTTT
15	few	TRBV7-9	TRBJ2-5	.	CASSFPKADQETQYF	TGTGCCAGCAGCTTTCCTAAGGCCGACCAAGAGACCCAGTACTTC
16	.	TRBV4-1	TRBJ2-1	TRBD2	CASSQEAGDPYNEQFF	TGTGCCAGCAGCCAAGAGGCGGGGGATCCCTACAATGAGCAGTTCTTC
15	.	TRBV12-3/TRBV12-4	TRBJ1-2	TRBD1	CASSSLRDRGYGYTF	TGTGCCAGCAGTTCACTCCGGGACAGGGGCTATGGCTACACCTTC
14	few	TRBV4-3	TRBJ2-1	TRBD2	CASSQEGGSNEQFF	TGCGCCAGCAGCCAAGAAGGCGGGAGCAATGAGCAGTTCTTC
14	.	TRBV20-1	TRBJ2-2	.	CSARSSENTGELSF	TGCAGTGCCAGAAGTAGCGAGAACACCGGGGAGCTGTCTTTT
19	few	TRBV4-3	TRBJ2-1	TRBD2	CASSQRRLAGEIGYNEQFF	TGCGCCAGCAGCCAGAGGAGGCTAGCGGGAGAAATAGGCTACAATGAGCAGTTCTTC
14	many	TRBV7-2	TRBJ2-1	.	CASSLSRGGNEQFF	TGTGCCAGCAGCTTAAGTAGAGGAGGCAATGAGCAGTTCTTC
16	.	TRBV10-2	TRBJ2-2	TRBD1	CASSFADRGGTGELFF	TGTGCCAGCAGTTTCGCGGACAGGGGGGGGACCGGGGAGCTGTTTTTT
16	few	TRBV4-3	TRBJ2-7	TRBD1	CASSQVLRDRGHEQYF	TGCGCCAGCAGCCAAGTCTTACGGGACAGGGGTCACGAGCAGTACTTC